The clone carrying this T cell receptor beta chain occurred once. Its antigen remains unidentified. V lost 1 base and J 0 bases, leaving 9 bases between the germline ends. The CDR3 runs 15 residues. CDR1 is WSHSY, CDR2 SAAADI, per germline. The sample belongs to a study of long-term antiretroviral therapy in people with HIV. Whole-study results and caveats: Post-ART, diversity grew, though it stayed under transplant donor control levels.

They ran version v3.0 of the immunoSEQ assay at survey level. Repertoires were generated with immunoSEQ multiplex PCR, while TCRdb's copy carries only in-frame clones and drops some. The table lists about 33,000 clones, around 78% of them singletons, with roughly 8.2% in the top ten. Cryopreserved PBMC, at 1-10 million per sample, were present before DNA extraction. The sequenced sample was unsorted PBMCs, obtained 3.1 years after starting antiretroviral therapy. The chain employs TRBV10-2 and TRBJ1-1; D not resolved. This receptor was identified in a woman in her forties or fifties with HIV. The DNA of the CDR3 is TGCGCCAGCAGTGAGTTTGGGGTTATGAACACTGAAGCTTTCTTT. Protein sequence: CASSEFGVMNTEAFF.